One T cell receptor (beta chain) is described in this entry. This sample is part of a study of blood T cell repertoires in COVID-19. Per germline, CDR1 SNHLY and CDR2 FYNNEI. The CDR3 runs to 12 residues. Trimming took off 5 bases at V and 10 bases at J, with 12 bases between the two ends. Only in-frame clones appear in the TCRdb table, and some are missing; sequencing was by immunoSEQ multiplex PCR. The sample shows roughly 100,000 clones, around nine tenths of them seen only once. The rearrangement uses TRBV2 and TRBJ2-1, with D possibly being TRBD1 (6 bases). Sequencing input: peripheral blood. This sequence originates from a man aged 50 to 60 with active COVID-19. The CDR3 loop is CASSRTGQEQFF. CDR3 DNA sequence: TGTGCCAGCAGTCGGACCGGACAGGAGCAGTTCTTC. Together with reference TRBV2 and TRBJ2-1, the CDR3 gives the full variable domain: EPEVTQTPSHQVTQMGQEVILRCVPISNHLYFYWYRQILGQKVEFLVSFYNNEISEKSEIFDDQFSVERPDGSNFTLKIRSTKLEDSAMYFCASSRTGQEQFFGPGTRLTVL.